Here is one T cell receptor beta chain with its context. Its antigen remains unidentified. No qualities accompany the bases; no much larger clone lies one base away. The germline V gene supplies CDR1 MNHEY and CDR2 SVGAGI. The CDR3 holds 14 amino acids from the cysteine to the phenylalanine. This entry keeps only the CDR3 DNA: 42 bases, framed from base 1. V is pruned by 6 bases and J by 9 bases, leaving 6 bases of the junction without a gene match. TCRbeta repertoires were sequenced from genomic DNA with the immunoSEQ hsTCRB assay version 4 in survey mode. Genomic DNA was diluted to around 10 ng/uL, and up to roughly 1 ug per sample was used for TCRbeta sequencing. Concerning the study's data processing: ImmunoSeq Analyzer 3.0 was used for analysis of TCRbeta data, and diversity was computed on productive nucleotide rearrangements. The improved Chao index was used to estimate lower-bound TCR diversity, and the Gini coefficient was used to estimate clonality using the Immunarch R package. Different nucleotide rearrangements encoding the same CDR3beta amino acid sequence were treated as distinct clonotypes. Differential abundance analysis found TCRbeta sequences that were significantly enriched in antigen-responding cells compared with anti-CD3/anti-CD28-activated cells. Using predicted peptide-MHC specificity as the basis, GLIPH2 grouped TCRs into clusters, both for each participant individually and for the merged data sets that combined participants. Imported from immuneACCESS, the table was reduced by TCRdb to in-frame sequences with V and J called. These copies leave out some clones; in studies compared against another copy, an unresolved V gene accounts for under half, and the cause of the remainder is not known. The DNA gave D and trimming, while V, J and clone size come from that table. The sample data list approximately 40,000 clones, and around 78% of these were observed just once. About 14% of the sample is held by the ten biggest clonotypes.

The treatment or condition label of this sample denotes: suppressive antiretroviral therapy. A pool of overlapping 15-mer peptides from HIV-1 Gag, at around 0.99 ug per peptide per mL, was used to stimulate the cells. Memory populations depleted of antigen-responding cells were obtained by sorting nonresponding CD40L-negative CD69-negative CD45RO-high memory CD4+ T cells. Participants were HIV-1-infected adults who started suppressive ART during chronic infection. Plasma HIV-1 RNA had been undetectable (below 50 copies/mL) in participants for at least 4 years. To be included, participants needed a CD4+ T cell count above 400 cells/uL and a positive CMV serology. Before stimulation, PBMCs were isolated using density centrifugation and then depleted of CD8+ T cells. For 18 hours, CD8-depleted PBMCs were stimulated with anti-CD28/CD49d costimulation, a CD40-blocking antibody, and enfuvirtide, which was added to prevent new infections. Cell sorting was performed on a Beckman Coulter MoFlo Legacy or XDP sorter, and dead cells were excluded with propidium iodide. Genomic DNA was extracted using the QIAamp DNA Mini Kit for samples with more than one million cells and using the Quick-DNA Microprep Kit for all other samples.

This entry belongs to a study of persistence of HIV-infected CD4 T cells (dated by TCRdb to 2019 to 2021). Regarding the study in general: The study isolated CMV- and HIV-1 Gag-responding CD4+ T cells from ART-treated individuals to examine antigen-driven clonal expansion of HIV-1-infected cells. The TCR cluster analysis across participants included 8 participants for CMV and roughly seven participants for Gag. Peripheral blood samples of up to about 180 mL were collected at multiple time points, except for a couple of participants, who underwent leukapheresis at a single time point. The clonality of all cells in each sorted population was assessed by TCRbeta sequencing, whereas the clonality of infected cells was assessed by proviral sequencing. Suppressive ART had been received by participants for a median of roughly 8 years. The study at large found these results: TCRbeta richness in CMV- and Gag-responding cells was significantly lower than in anti-CD3/anti-CD28-responding cells; CMV-responding cells had higher oligoclonality than CD3/CD28-stimulated and Gag-responding cells. Restriction of bulk TCR analyses to the rare CMV-responding cells that actually carried HIV-1 proviruses was not possible. Only a small number of individuals took part in the study, and the range of antigens tested was limited. Degenerate expanded CDR3beta sequences were enriched in antigen-responding cells, suggesting convergent selection of CD4+ responses to CMV and Gag. TCR oligoclonality correlated with proviral oligoclonality within the same sorted populations.

The sequencing used CD4+ T cells sorted from PBMCs after 18-hour stimulation, collected from a patient who received antiretroviral therapy. Explained via the paper, the cell subset or site label denotes: CD40L-CD69- CD45RO-high memory CD4 T cells not responding to Gag peptides. The clonotype was recovered from an adult man with HIV who was CMV-seropositive. The receptor chain draws on TRBV6-5 and TRBJ2-1, and 12 junction bases match TRBD1. The DNA sequence follows: TGTGCCAGCAGACGGGACAGGGGGCAGGTTGAGCAGTTCTTC. Its protein product is CASRRDRGQVEQFF.